This T cell receptor beta chain emerged from a study of OX40 agonist ivuxolimab in advanced cancers. Study-wide results and limits: Relative to CD4+, CD8+ T cells held more expanded clones on average.

TCRdb keeps only in-frame clones here, not all; method: immunoSEQ multiplex PCR. The data show 25,000 to 35,000 clones, 84% seen once. Remarks on this clone: Antigen unknown.

Sequences were derived from CD4+ or CD8+ T cells sorted from blood, sampled in a trial of the OX40 agonist ivuxolimab. The TCR originated in an adult with an advanced solid tumor such as melanoma, head and neck, liver or kidney cancer.

As DNA, the CDR3 is TGTGCCAGCAGCCCTTGGGGGGGTCTTTCCTACGAGCAGTACTTC. Translation gives CASSPWGGLSYEQYF. The chain couples TRBV7-6 to TRBJ2-7; 7 bases align to TRBD2. The length of the CDR3 is 15 residues. Looked up from germline, CDR1 is SGHVS and CDR2 is FNYEAQ. V lost 5 bases and J lost 1; bases outside the gene matches: 8.